The 5 T cell receptor beta chains below come from one sample, sequenced in a study of technical replicates of blood from a handful of donors (dated by TCRdb to 2015 to 2018). The library was produced with the immunoSEQ multiplex PCR assay. This is the immuneACCESS table as TCRdb keeps it, with only in-frame sequences that have V and J called. A part of the clones is gone; compared with another copy, unresolved V genes explain less than half, and the rest is unexplained. The sample has 76,000 or so clones on record, roughly nine tenths of them singletons. 0.2% to 0.3% of the sample is held by the ten biggest clonotypes. The sequenced sample consisted of T cells isolated from PBMCs. The receptor set was obtained from a human donor in good health.

The CDR3 reads CAWGRQDTYEQYF. CDR3 nucleotides: TGTGCCTGGGGGCGACAGGACACCTACGAGCAGTACTTC. This chain uses TRBV30 with TRBJ2-7, with D perhaps matching TRBD1 (6 bases). Germline V gives CDR1 GTSNPN, CDR2 SVGIG (reference sequence). Between the trimmed V and J ends, which lost 5 bases and 2 bases, there was a span of 13 bases. This CDR3 contains 13 residues.

The genes are TRBV4-1 and TRBJ1-1, with a possible D match to TRBD1 (5 bases). Trimming removed 0 bases from V and 0 bases from J, with 14 bases in between. This CDR3 contains 17 residues. From germline, CDR1 is MGHRA and CDR2 YSYEKL. In DNA, the CDR3 is TGCGCCAGCAGCCAAGATACGGACACATCCATGAACACTGAAGCTTTCTTT. Its protein is CASSQDTDTSMNTEAFF.

This clone has a single count. Other DNA sequences from this sample encode an identical CDR3 as well. V is TRBV5-1 and J is TRBJ2-3; D gene uncertain. CDR1 is SGHRS, CDR2 YFSETQ, per germline. The germline V and J ends were trimmed by 0 bases and 3 bases, with 5 bases remaining between them. The CDR3 has 13 amino acids. The chain's CDR3 is CASSLAGTDTQYF. The DNA of the CDR3 is TGCGCCAGCAGCTTGGCCGGGACAGATACGCAGTATTTT.

J is TRBJ2-2 and V is TRBV30; D is unresolved. Per germline, CDR1 GTSNPN and CDR2 SVGIG (reference sequence). The CDR3 length is 10 residues. Trimming removed 4 bases from V and 7 bases from J, with 4 bases in between. The CDR3 DNA reads as TGTGCCTGGAACGGCGGGGAGCTGTTTTTT. Amino acids: CAWNGGELFF.

The J gene is TRBJ1-3, the V gene TRBV6-1; the D is unclear. Trimming shortened V by 4 bases and J by 4 bases, and 14 bases separated the two germline ends. Per the germline V gene, CDR1 is MNHNS and CDR2 is SASEGT. This CDR3 has 15 amino acids. The CDR3 here is CASSVQTGIGNTIYF. Written as DNA, the CDR3 is TGTGCCAGCAGTGTACAGACCGGGATAGGAAACACCATATATTTT.